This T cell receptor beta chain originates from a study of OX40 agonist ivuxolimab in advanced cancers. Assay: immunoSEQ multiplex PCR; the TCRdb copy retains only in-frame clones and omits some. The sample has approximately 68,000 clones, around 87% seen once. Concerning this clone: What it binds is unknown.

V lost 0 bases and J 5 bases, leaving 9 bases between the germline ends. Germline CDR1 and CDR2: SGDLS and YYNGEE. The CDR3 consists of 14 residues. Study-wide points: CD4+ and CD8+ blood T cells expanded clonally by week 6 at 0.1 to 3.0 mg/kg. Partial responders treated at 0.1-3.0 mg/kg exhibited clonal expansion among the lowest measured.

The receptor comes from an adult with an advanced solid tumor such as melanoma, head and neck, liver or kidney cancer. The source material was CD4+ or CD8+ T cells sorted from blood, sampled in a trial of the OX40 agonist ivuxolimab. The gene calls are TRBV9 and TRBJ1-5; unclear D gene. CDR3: CASSVGTGYQPQHF. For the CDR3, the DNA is TGTGCCAGCAGCGTAGGGACCGGATATCAGCCCCAGCATTTT. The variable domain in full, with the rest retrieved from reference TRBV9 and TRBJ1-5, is DSGVTQTPKHLITATGQRVTLRCSPRSGDLSVYWYQQSLDQGLQFLIQYYNGEERAKGNILERFSAQQFPDLHSELNLSSLELGDSALYFCASSVGTGYQPQHFGDGTRLSIL.